This entry describes one TCR beta chain. Its antigen remains undetermined. Nothing much larger sits one base from this clone, and base qualities are not available. This sample was taken from a study of blood T cells in healthy people across ages (dated by TCRdb to the mid-2010s). About the investigation overall: In model experiments, roughly one uniquely barcoded TCR beta cDNA molecule per two T cells was captured by template switching. For two donors (one aged 18 to 30 and one aged 80 or older), the study analyzed two additional independent replicas of 1 million unique cDNA reads from the same blood draw. Donors were grouped into four age groups: young (average roughly 15 years), middle-aged (39), aged (around 60) and long-lived (just over 80). Age-related changes in TCR beta repertoire diversity were measured in the study by deep sequencing normalized with unique cDNA molecular identifiers. To avoid experimental bias, donors of different ages were distributed randomly across sequencing lanes. Overall results and qualifications from the work: As age increased, observed TCR beta diversity per million T cells dropped in a roughly linear way, and a significant reduction was already evident by age about 40. Compared with the aged group, the long-lived group had more naive CD4+ T cells, fewer expanded clones and increased TCR diversity, suggesting age selection. Because the CMV infection status of the donors was unknown, age-related changes in expanded clonotypes may potentially have been confounded. The percentage of naive T cells measured by flow cytometry correlated strongly with observed TCR beta diversity. Estimates of total diversity based on one million sequenced T cells were regarded as lower bounds and as underestimates. Conclusive comparison of naive and antigen-experienced compartments was prevented by the profiling of bulk unsorted PBMCs.

In the germline V gene, CDR1 corresponds to MGHRA and CDR2 to YSYEKL. V has 2 bases trimmed and J has 4 bases trimmed; junction bases matching no gene number 8. The CDR3, from cysteine to phenylalanine, totals 17 residues. The only DNA kept is the CDR3, 51 bases in frame from the first base. Donors were approximately 42 systemically healthy Caucasian individuals from Russia aged roughly 6 to 100 years. Each donor gave ten milliliters of peripheral blood, collected into EDTA-treated Vacutainer tubes. Ficoll-Paque density-gradient centrifugation was used to isolate PBMCs, with at least 6 million per sample. Trizol reagent was used to extract total RNA from the PBMCs, yielding at least 6 micrograms per sample. For every donor, flow cytometry on a PBMC aliquot measured the percentage of naive CD45RAhigh/CD27high T cells. Library generation was performed with 5' RACE. The sequencing machine was an Illumina HiSeq 2500. A second PCR of roughly 7 to 11 cycles was performed with a sample-barcoded 5' primer and a J-beta primer mix. A template-switch 5' adaptor carrying 12 random nucleotides introduced a unique molecular identifier onto each TCR beta cDNA molecule. Each sample yielded at least 2.5 million CDR3-containing paired-end reads. First-strand cDNA synthesis was performed from all RNA using the Mint cDNA synthesis kit, with priming by a TRBC-specific oligonucleotide. After uracil-DNA glycosylase treatment, a first 18-cycle PCR used universal primers M1SS and BC2_uni_R on all cDNA. The authors processed their data as follows. For normalization, 1 million high-quality reads were randomly selected from each sample, with every read carrying a distinct molecular identifier. Instead of being binned into consensus sequences, reads that shared molecular identifiers were thrown out. MiTCR, with a Q25 quality threshold and the strictest error-elimination algorithm, was used for CDR3 identification, clonotype clustering and error correction. A nonparametric unseen species model using Euler transformation provided a lower-bound estimate of total TCR beta diversity. Through fastp at Q25 and MiXCR, TCRdb rebuilt clones from the public reads, retaining in-frame beta chains. Here each entry gathers all rows of one CDR3 protein and keeps the most common genes and DNA. These V and J calls are TCRdb output, not the study's own analysis. The sample includes about a million distinct CDR3 sequences, with less than 45% observed a single time. Together, the top ten hold around 13% of the sample.

Source material: blood. This TCR derives from a man between 18 and 29 years old in good health. This chain is built from TRBV4-1 and TRBJ2-1; 10 bases in between match TRBD2. The bases are TGCGCCAGCAGCCAACAGAGCGGGGGGGCTGGGTACAATGAGCAGTTCTTC. Its translation reads: CASSQQSGGAGYNEQFF.